These 23 T cell receptor beta chains originate from one sample sequenced in a study of T cells after yellow fever vaccination. TCRdb recomputed calls from the 5' RACE reads with MiXCR, one row per CDR3 protein. The sample shows some 260,000 distinct CDR3 sequences, around 4.9% of them seen only once. The material was CD4+ T cells sorted from PBMCs, obtained on the day of the yellow fever booster vaccination. The source of these receptors is a man younger than 35 who received the YFV17D yellow fever vaccine.

The CDR3 is CASTRAPEGPQHF. The CDR3 region has the DNA TGTGCCAGCACCAGGGCCCCGGAGGGGCCCCAGCATTTT. This rearrangement joins TRBV12-3 or TRBV12-4 to TRBJ1-5; tentative D call: TRBD1 (5 bases). The CDR3 is 13 amino acids. V lost 7 bases to trimming and J lost 9 bases, with 16 bases between them.

This clonotype was recorded a few times. The chain is built from TRBV5-1 and TRBJ2-5; TRBD1 agrees at 7 bases. After removal of 3 bases from V and 5 bases from J, the junction contained 7 bases not matched to a gene. Looked up from germline, CDR1 is SGHRS and CDR2 is YFSETQ. The CDR3 extends over 14 amino acids. CDR3 nucleotide sequence: TGCGCCAGCAGCTCCCTCCCAGGGGGTGAGACCCAGTACTTC. Protein: CASSSLPGGETQYF.

The sample holds a few counts of this clonotype. The J gene is TRBJ2-7, the V gene TRBV20-1; D assignment may be TRBD1 or TRBD2 (5 bases each). Germline V gene lookup returns CDR1 DFQATT and CDR2 SNEGSKA (reference sequence). The CDR3 contains 15 residues. Trimming pared 0 bases from V and 2 bases from J, leaving 14 bases between. The CDR3 protein is CSARDDGANPYEQYF. In DNA, the CDR3 is TGCAGTGCTAGAGATGACGGGGCCAACCCCTACGAGCAGTACTTC.

This clonotype was counted between two and nine times. The rearrangement links TRBV7-8 to TRBJ1-2; no reliable D call. The CDR3 consists of 13 residues. Trimming took off 2 bases at V and 1 base at J, with 5 bases between the two ends. Germline loops: CDR1 SGHVS, CDR2 FQNEAQ. The CDR3 DNA is TGTGCCAGCAGCTTATTATTTAACTATGGCTACACCTTC. This encodes CASSLLFNYGYTF.

This clonotype was counted at least ten times. The chain combines TRBV3-1 with TRBJ1-6; D is ambiguous. This CDR3 contains 13 residues. The V end was cut by 0 bases, the J end by 10 bases, with 7 bases between. Germline CDR1 LGHDT, CDR2 YNNKEL (reference sequence). The CDR3 loop reads CASSQDLWSPLHF. In DNA form, the CDR3 reads TGTGCCAGCAGCCAAGATCTTTGGTCACCCCTCCACTTT.

This clonotype was seen a few times. This chain uses TRBV29-1 with TRBJ1-3, with 9 bases identical to TRBD1. The CDR3 spans 18 residues. V dropped 5 bases and J dropped 8; count of bases not matched to a gene: 22. CDR1 and CDR2 (germline): SQVTM, ANQGSEA. The CDR3 here is CSVRRDRVEVPHGYTIYF. The CDR3 nucleotides read TGCAGCGTTCGCCGGGACAGGGTAGAGGTCCCACATGGGTACACCATATATTTT.

This clonotype ranks as medium-sized. As DNA, the CDR3 is TGTGCCAGCAGCTTGTACGCAGGGCCAGGCTACACCTTC. Translated: CASSLYAGPGYTF. V gene TRBV5-8 combines with J gene TRBJ1-2, with D perhaps TRBD1 (5 bases). V was trimmed by 1 base and J by 8 bases, leaving 12 bases between them. CDR3 length equals 13 residues. Germline loops: CDR1 SGHTS, CDR2 YDEGEE.

The V call is TRBV20-1, the J call TRBJ2-5; a possible D gene is TRBD1 (6 bases). CDR3 size: 14 residues. The V gene lost 0 bases and the J gene lost 2 bases, with 10 bases spanning the gap. In germline, CDR1 is DFQATT, CDR2 SNEGSKA (reference sequence). The CDR3 DNA is TGCAGTGCTAGAGATATGAGGGGGCAAGAGACCCAGTACTTC. Translation gives CSARDMRGQETQYF.

This clonotype has ten or more counts. V usage is TRBV6-5 and J usage is TRBJ2-6, with 9 bases aligning to TRBD2. Germline V gene lookup returns CDR1 MNHEY and CDR2 SVGAGI. The CDR3 has 23 amino acids. V shed 6 bases, J shed 2 bases, and the junction held 26 bases outside the gene matches. The CDR3 reads CASSHDIAGASINPLAGANVLTF. In DNA form, the CDR3 reads TGTGCCAGCAGCCACGATATAGCGGGGGCAAGTATAAATCCTCTCGCTGGGGCCAACGTCCTGACTTTC.

This clonotype has just a few counts. The V and J genes are TRBV5-4 and TRBJ2-7; D gene unclear. Deletions cut 0 bases from V and 5 bases from J, with 21 bases between. There are 17 residues in the CDR3. Germline lookup yields CDR1 SGHNT and CDR2 YYREEE (reference sequence). The CDR3 protein is CASSLGRPAEPRDEQYF. CDR3 nucleotide sequence: TGTGCCAGCAGCTTGGGGCGTCCGGCGGAACCTAGGGACGAGCAGTACTTC. Together with reference TRBV5-4 and TRBJ2-7, the CDR3 gives the full variable domain: ETGVTQSPTHLIKTRGQQVTLRCSSQSGHNTVSWYQQALGQGPQFIFQYYREEENGRGNFPPRFSGLQFPNYSSELNVNALELDDSALYLCASSLGRPAEPRDEQYFGPGTRLTVT.

This clonotype has at least ten counts. This rearrangement joins TRBV11-2 to TRBJ2-1, with 8 bases lining up with TRBD2. The CDR3 is 19 residues long. J lost 4 bases, V lost 3 bases, and 17 bases had no gene match. Germline CDR1 and CDR2: SGHAT and FQNNGV. CDR3 sequence: CASSLRRGDPRVRYNEQFF. CDR3 DNA: TGTGCCAGCAGCTTGCGGCGGGGGGACCCCCGAGTCCGGTACAATGAGCAGTTCTTC.

At least ten counts were recorded for this clonotype. This chain links TRBV10-3 with TRBJ2-5, with 7 bases matching TRBD2. The germline gives CDR1 ENHRY, CDR2 SYGVKD. The length of the CDR3 is 14 residues. After removal of 8 bases from V and 1 base from J, the junction contained 7 bases not matched to a gene. The CDR3 nucleotides are TGTGCCATCGGCGAGCGGGGCACCCAAGAGACCCAGTACTTC. It yields the protein CAIGERGTQETQYF.

This clonotype was seen repeatedly, ten times or more. The CDR3 spells CASSLEQGARYGYTF. In DNA form, the CDR3 reads TGCGCCAGCAGCTTGGAGCAGGGGGCTAGGTATGGCTACACCTTC. This sequence joins TRBV5-1 and TRBJ1-2, with 8 bases identical to TRBD1. V trimming: 0 bases; J trimming: 5 bases; junction bases outside the gene matches: 6. CDR1 is SGHRS, CDR2 YFSETQ, per germline. There are 15 residues in the CDR3.

V gene TRBV11-1 combines with J gene TRBJ1-6; 11 bases match TRBD1. This CDR3 is 14 amino acids long. V was pared by 5 bases and J by 14 bases, with 8 bases of the junction left unmatched. Germline CDR1 reads SGHAT; CDR2 reads FQDESV (reference sequence). This chain's CDR3 is CASSNGQGAYSLHF. CDR3 sequence (DNA): TGTGCCAGCAGCAACGGACAGGGGGCGTATTCCCTCCACTTT. Looking up the rest from reference TRBV11-1 and TRBJ1-6 gives the full variable domain: EAEVAQSPRYKITEKSQAVAFWCDPISGHATLYWYRQILGQGPELLVQFQDESVVDDSQLPKDRFSAERLKGVDSTLKIQPAELGDSAMYLCASSNGQGAYSLHFGNGTRLTVT.

This clonotype was counted ten times or more. The chain recombines TRBV7-9 with TRBJ2-1; D is perhaps TRBD1 (5 bases). The germline V gene encodes CDR1 SEHNR and CDR2 FQNEAQ (reference sequence). This CDR3 comprises 14 residues. The V end lost 3 bases, the J end lost 10 bases, and 16 bases lay between the germline ends. The DNA for the CDR3 is TGTGCCAGCAGCTTCGAACAGGTCTTTTTCGAGCAGTTCTTC. This gives the protein CASSFEQVFFEQFF.

The rearrangement uses TRBV2 and TRBJ2-7; 11 positions match TRBD1. Germline values: CDR1 SNHLY, CDR2 FYNNEI. Trimming removed 10 bases from V and 1 base from J; junction bases left unmatched: 6. This CDR3 spans 14 amino acids. The CDR3 protein is CATSGTGGSYEQYF. The CDR3 DNA sequence: TGTGCCACTTCCGGGACAGGGGGTTCCTACGAGCAGTACTTC.

This clonotype was seen a handful of times. The chain couples TRBV9 to TRBJ2-1; TRBD2 might be the D (6 bases). The V end was cut by 4 bases, the J end by 6 bases, with 20 bases between. Looked up from germline, CDR1 is SGDLS and CDR2 is YYNGEE. The CDR3 spans 16 residues. This chain's CDR3 is CASSPHGGALSNEQFF. The CDR3 nucleotides are TGTGCCAGCAGCCCCCACGGCGGGGCATTGAGCAATGAGCAGTTCTTC.

This clonotype showed up many times. V gene TRBV7-2 combines with J gene TRBJ1-1; D not certain. Germline-derived CDR1 and CDR2 are SGHTA and FQGNSA. This CDR3 region has 14 residues. The germline V and J ends were trimmed by 4 bases and 2 bases, with 11 bases remaining between them. This CDR3 reads CASSWRALNTEAFF. The DNA for the CDR3 is TGTGCCAGCAGCTGGAGGGCTCTTAACACTGAAGCTTTCTTT.

The chain links TRBV14 to TRBJ2-2, with D unresolved. The CDR3 spans 17 residues. Deletions cut 2 bases from V and 0 bases from J, with 13 bases between. Germline V gene sequence: CDR1 SGHDN, CDR2 FVKESK. The CDR3: CASSQRVYATNTGELFF. CDR3 DNA sequence: TGTGCCAGCAGCCAAAGGGTCTATGCCACGAACACCGGGGAGCTGTTTTTT.

This clonotype was seen at least ten times. V gene TRBV7-9 combines with J gene TRBJ1-1; D is unclear. This CDR3 comprises 15 residues. V was cut by 1 base and J by 8 bases, with 17 bases left in between. CDR1 is SEHNR, CDR2 FQNEAQ, per germline (reference sequence). The CDR3 spells CASSLEVTRHREAFF. The CDR3 DNA sequence: TGTGCCAGCAGCTTAGAGGTAACGCGTCACAGAGAAGCTTTCTTT.

Here the CDR3 reads CSARESGSLGGSPLHF. CDR3 in DNA: TGCAGTGCTAGAGAGTCAGGGAGTCTAGGGGGATCACCCCTCCACTTT. The rearrangement uses TRBV20-1 and TRBJ1-6; TRBD1 is a possible D gene (6 bases). V gave up 0 bases and J gave up 10 bases, with 19 bases separating them. CDR3 length: 16 amino acids. The germline gives CDR1 DFQATT, CDR2 SNEGSKA (reference sequence).

The chain combines TRBV23-1 with TRBJ2-1, with 7 bases fitting TRBD2. TRBV23-1 counts as an open reading frame of uncertain function. The V segment lost 3 bases and the J segment 0 bases; nucleotides outside the gene matches: 8. The CDR3 totals 17 residues. The CDR3 DNA reads as TGCGCCAGCAGTCAGGGCGGGGGTCAGAGCTCCTACAATGAGCAGTTCTTC. Translating gives CASSQGGGQSSYNEQFF.

The genes are TRBV4-2 and TRBJ2-7, with D possibly matching TRBD2 (7 bases). The V gene's germline CDR1 is LGHNA and CDR2 YNFKEQ. The V end was cut by 0 bases, the J end by 3 bases, with 21 bases between. CDR3 length: 18 residues. CDR3 protein: CASSQDAPGGRILYEQYF. CDR3 DNA: TGTGCCAGCAGCCAAGATGCCCCGGGGGGCCGGATACTCTACGAGCAGTACTTC.